This is a list of T cell receptor beta chains from one sample in a study of blood T cell repertoires in COVID-19. Only in-frame clones appear in the TCRdb table, and some are missing; sequencing was by immunoSEQ multiplex PCR. The sample includes hundreds of thousands of clones, about 87% of them seen just once. Specimen: PBMCs or T cells enriched from blood (not recorded which). The receptors come from a woman aged 45-65 years who had recovered from COVID-19. Both conserved end residues are part of each CDR3. Each record gives: V gene, J gene, D gene, clone size, CDR3 DNA, CDR3 protein. The D gene is left open where the match is weak. Part of the rows lack a size; the others show once, few, many or a class for expanded clones.

>TRBV28|TRBJ2-2|TRBD1|.
TGTGCCAGCAGGGCCGGACAGGCCCTCCCCGGGGAGCTGTTTTTT
CASRAGQALPGELFF
>TRBV11-2|TRBJ2-3|.|.
TGTGCCAGCAGCTCAATTACTCAGGGTCTTGCAGATACGCAGTATTTT
CASSSITQGLADTQYF
>TRBV5-1|TRBJ1-1|.|.
TGCGCCAGCAGCTCCCAGACAGGGAACACTGAAGCTTTCTTT
CASSSQTGNTEAFF
>TRBV15|TRBJ2-7|TRBD1|.
TGTGCCACCAGCAGACCGAGGGGACAGGGCCAATCCTCCTACGAGCAGTACTTC
CATSRPRGQGQSSYEQYF
>TRBV7-9|TRBJ1-6|.|.
TGTGCCAGCAGCCCCGAGACAGGTGGGAGTTCACCCCTCCACTTT
CASSPETGGSSPLHF
>TRBV4-3|TRBJ1-1|.|few
TGCGCCAGCAGCCAAGACACTAACGGTGAAGCTTTCTTT
CASSQDTNGEAFF
>TRBV2|TRBJ1-6|.|.
TGTGCCAGCAGTGAGAGACAGAGTAATTCACCCCTCCACTTT
CASSERQSNSPLHF
>TRBV7-3|TRBJ2-7|TRBD2|.
TGTGCCAGCAGCCCAACCGGACTAGCCGGGATTAAGCAGTACTTC
CASSPTGLAGIKQYF
>TRBV5-1|TRBJ2-1|.|.
TGCGCCAGCAGCTGGAGGGACTTGTCCTCCTACAATGAGCAGTTCTTC
CASSWRDLSSYNEQFF
>TRBV4-1|TRBJ1-3|.|.
TGCGCCAGCAGCCAAGCCCGGGTTATAGGAAACACCATATATTTT
CASSQARVIGNTIYF
>TRBV10-3|TRBJ1-5|.|.
TGTGCCATCAGTGAAGGTGGGGGAGGCCGACCCCAGCATTTT
CAISEGGGGRPQHF
>TRBV4-2|TRBJ2-3|TRBD2|.
TGTGCCAGCAGCCAAGTTCCTAGCGGGGATACGCAGTATTTT
CASSQVPSGDTQYF
>TRBV4-2|TRBJ1-4|TRBD1|once
TGTGCCAGCAGCCCATACCTGACAGGGGCTAATGAAAAACTGTTTTTT
CASSPYLTGANEKLFF
>TRBV9|TRBJ1-2|.|.
TGTGCCAGCAGCCCCTCTAACTATGGCTACACCTTC
CASSPSNYGYTF
>TRBV5-8|TRBJ2-3|TRBD2|.
TGTGCCAGCAATGGCGGGAGATCCACAGATACGCAGTATTTT
CASNGGRSTDTQYF
>TRBV7-3|TRBJ1-6|TRBD1|.
TGTGCCAGCAGCGCAGGACAGGCATATTCACCCCTCCACTTT
CASSAGQAYSPLHF
>TRBV7-6|TRBJ2-3|.|few
TGTGCCAGCAGCTTAGCATTTGCGGATACGCAGTATTTT
CASSLAFADTQYF
>TRBV7-2|TRBJ2-1|.|.
TGTGCCAGCAGCTTAAAATCAGGGACATCCTACAATGAGCAGTTCTTC
CASSLKSGTSYNEQFF
>TRBV6-2/TRBV6-3|TRBJ2-1|.|.
TGTGCCAGCAGCCGAGGGACTGCCTCCTACAATGAGCAGTTCTTC
CASSRGTASYNEQFF
>TRBV6-5|TRBJ1-1|.|.
TGTGCCAGCACCGCGGGTGCTTTGGGGAACACTGAAGCTTTCTTT
CASTAGALGNTEAFF
>TRBV5-6|TRBJ1-6|.|once
TGTGCCAGCACCCCGTCGGGAAATTCACCCCTCCACTTT
CASTPSGNSPLHF
>TRBV7-3|TRBJ2-1|TRBD2|.
TGTGCCAGCAGCTCCAGCGGGAGGGCCCGGGGTGAGCAGTTCTTC
CASSSSGRARGEQFF
>TRBV28|TRBJ2-1|TRBD1|.
TGTGCCAGCAGTTTAACCACAGGGGGCTGGGATGAGCAGTTCTTC
CASSLTTGGWDEQFF
>TRBV7-2|TRBJ2-7|TRBD2|.
TGTGCCAGCAGCTCTAGCGGGAGCTCCCGCGAGCAGTACTTC
CASSSSGSSREQYF
>TRBV11-3|TRBJ2-1|TRBD2|.
TGTGCCAGCAGCTTAGGGCCAATTACCGGGACTAGATACAATGAGCAGTTCTTC
CASSLGPITGTRYNEQFF
>TRBV27|TRBJ2-5|TRBD2|.
TGTGCCAGCGGGACTAGCGAAGAGACCCAGTACTTC
CASGTSEETQYF